This record covers a single TCR beta chain. The antigen is undetermined. This entry comes from a study of blood T cells in healthy people across ages. Study-level results: Roughly linearly, TCR beta diversity per million T cells fell as age increased.

A second PCR of roughly 7 to 11 cycles used a sample-barcoded 5' primer and a J-beta primer mix. All samples yielded 3 million or more CDR3-containing paired-end reads. Via MiXCR, TCRdb re-called the 5' RACE reads, giving one row per CDR3 protein. The sample lists about 620,000 distinct CDR3 sequences; around 21% were seen once. From germline, CDR1 is MGHRA and CDR2 YSYEKL. With V trimmed by 4 bases and J by 5 bases, 12 bases remained unmatched. This CDR3 contains 17 residues. The authors drew roughly 9.8 milliliters of peripheral blood from each donor. The sequence derives from a man between 65 and 85 years old in good health. Sequencing was done on a sample of blood. V and J are TRBV4-1 and TRBJ2-3; 10 nucleotides match TRBD1. CDR3 loop: CASSPRPDRGQKDTQYF. In DNA, the CDR3 is TGCGCCAGCAGCCCACGACCTGACAGGGGGCAAAAAGATACGCAGTATTTT.